These 17 T cell receptor beta chains were all obtained from the same sample, sequenced in a study of blood T cell repertoires in COVID-19 (dated by TCRdb to the early 2020s). Library construction relied on the immunoSEQ multiplex PCR assay. What TCRdb holds here is the immuneACCESS table cut down to in-frame rearrangements. Part of the clones is not present; checked against another copy, under half of the missing clones reflect an unresolved V gene, and the others are unexplained. The sample data list approximately 300,000 clones, and 90% of these were observed just once. The ten biggest clones cover 3% to 4.5% of the sample. Sequenced sample: peripheral blood. All receptors come from a woman aged 40 to 49 with acute or convalescent COVID-19.

The rearrangement joins TRBV5-1 to TRBJ1-2, with D possibly matching TRBD1 (5 bases). The V gene's germline CDR1 is SGHRS and CDR2 YFSETQ. The V end lost 2 bases, the J end lost 5 bases, and 10 bases lay between the germline ends. This CDR3 is built from 13 residues. The CDR3 loop is CASSFDGTYGYTF. The CDR3 nucleotides are TGCGCCAGCAGCTTCGACGGGACTTATGGCTACACCTTC.

This clone was found once. CDR3: CASSQNRGRETQYF. The DNA of the CDR3 is TGTGCCAGCAGCCAAAACAGGGGGCGAGAGACCCAGTACTTC. The chain is built from TRBV3-1 (or the pseudogene TRBV3-2) and TRBJ2-5; 9 bases agree with TRBD1. This CDR3 has 14 amino acids. V lost 2 bases, J lost 4 bases, and 2 bases stayed unmatched. Germline assignment: CDR1 LGHDT and CDR2 YNNKEL (reference sequence).

The gene calls are TRBV5-1 and TRBJ2-3; 11 bases are shared with TRBD2. Germline values: CDR1 SGHRS, CDR2 YFSETQ. This CDR3 is built from 16 residues. V lost 4 bases and J lost 0; bases outside the gene matches: 4. CDR3 region: CASSPGTSGSTDTQYF. The CDR3, as DNA: TGCGCCAGCAGCCCCGGGACTAGCGGTAGCACAGATACGCAGTATTTT.

The chain is built from TRBV20-1 and TRBJ2-1; 9 bases fit TRBD2. CDR1 is DFQATT and CDR2 is SNEGSKA in the germline V gene (reference sequence). This CDR3 is 17 amino acids long. J lost 1 base, V lost 3 bases, and 10 bases had no gene match. CDR3 bases: TGCAGTGCTAGTATAGGGGCTAGCGGGGTTTCCTACAATGAGCAGTTCTTC. This translates into CSASIGASGVSYNEQFF.

The chain is built from TRBV6-1 and TRBJ1-5; D is perhaps TRBD1 (5 bases). The CDR3 consists of 13 residues. Germline values: CDR1 MNHNS, CDR2 SASEGT. V dropped 3 bases and J dropped 7 bases, with 10 bases sitting between them. In DNA form, the CDR3 reads TGTGCCAGCAGTGACAGGGTTGGGCAGCCCCAGCATTTT. Its protein is CASSDRVGQPQHF.

This clone was seen just once. This chain uses TRBV7-3 with TRBJ1-2, with D uncertain. The CDR3 is 12 residues long. V was cut by 5 bases and J by 4 bases, with 8 bases left in between. Germline CDR1 SGHTA, CDR2 FQGTGA. The CDR3 region has the DNA TGTGCCAGCAGCCACGAGGGCTATGGCTACACCTTC. Translated, it gives CASSHEGYGYTF.

This chain joins TRBV5-8 and TRBJ2-7; D unclear. The V gene lost 3 bases and the J gene lost 3 bases, with 13 bases spanning the gap. Germline V lookup: CDR1 SGHTS, CDR2 YDEGEE. This CDR3 is built from 14 residues. The CDR3: CASSSDSHYYEQYV. The CDR3 DNA is TGTGCCAGCAGCTCCGACTCCCATTACTACGAGCAGTACGTC.

Points on this clone: Other DNA sequences in this sample translate to the same CDR3. This CDR3 reads CASSPGVNEKLFF. CDR3 DNA sequence: TGTGCCAGCAGTCCGGGGGTTAATGAAAAACTGTTTTTT. The rearrangement joins TRBV12-3 or TRBV12-4 to TRBJ1-4, with a possible D match to TRBD1 (5 bases). Trimming took 5 bases from V and 4 from J, leaving 8 bases between them. CDR3 length equals 13 residues.

The rearrangement joins TRBV30 to TRBJ2-7; D call uncertain. Germline CDR1 is GTSNPN and CDR2 is SVGIG (reference sequence). V lost 5 bases and J 4 bases, leaving 15 bases between the germline ends. The CDR3 runs to 13 residues. The CDR3 coding sequence is TGTGCCTGGGGTCGGGTTGATTCTTACGAGCAGTACGTC. Protein sequence: CAWGRVDSYEQYV.

The chain combines TRBV4-1 with TRBJ1-6, with 8 bases fitting TRBD1. Germline CDR1 is MGHRA and CDR2 is YSYEKL. J gave up 10 bases and V 3 bases, and 14 bases lay outside the gene matches. The length of the CDR3 is 17 residues. This chain's CDR3 is CASSHGGQGAELSPLHF. In nucleotides, the CDR3 is TGCGCCAGCAGCCATGGGGGCCAGGGGGCTGAGTTATCACCCCTCCACTTT.

The chain uses TRBV5-1 and TRBJ1-1; tentatively, D is TRBD1 (6 bases). The CDR3 consists of 17 residues. Trimming cost V 4 bases and J 0 bases, with 19 bases left between them. Germline assignment: CDR1 SGHRS and CDR2 YFSETQ. CDR3 region: CASSVRTVDYMNTEAFF. The CDR3, as DNA: TGCGCCAGCAGCGTGCGGACAGTAGATTACATGAACACTGAAGCTTTCTTT.

The chain has TRBV11-2 and TRBJ1-1; D might be TRBD1 (5 bases). The CDR3 spans 17 residues. The germline V gene has CDR1 SGHAT and CDR2 FQNNGV. Between the trimmed V and J ends, which lost 1 base and 0 bases, there was a span of 15 bases. CDR3 protein: CASSLGVPGLMNTEAFF. As DNA, the CDR3 is TGTGCCAGCAGCTTAGGTGTACCAGGGCTTATGAACACTGAAGCTTTCTTT. Supplemented by reference TRBV11-2 and TRBJ1-1, the full variable domain reads EAGVAQSPRYKIIEKRQSVAFWCNPISGHATLYWYQQILGQGPKLLIQFQNNGVVDDSQLPKDRFSAERLKGVDSTLKIQPAKLEDSAVYLCASSLGVPGLMNTEAFFGQGTRLTVV.

V usage is TRBV5-1 and J usage is TRBJ2-1; D might be TRBD2 (6 bases). Germline V CDR1 and CDR2: SGHRS, YFSETQ. This CDR3 is built from 15 residues. The V end lost 1 base, the J end lost 2 bases, and 10 bases lay between the germline ends. The CDR3 DNA sequence: TGCGCCAGCAGCTTGATGACGGGAGCCTACAATGAGCAGTTCTTC. It translates to CASSLMTGAYNEQFF.

This rearrangement joins TRBV6-5 to TRBJ1-5; 9 positions agree with TRBD1. With 6 bases clipped from V and 2 bases from J, the junction kept 5 bases outside the gene matches. The CDR3 consists of 15 residues. Germline V gene data show CDR1 as MNHEY and CDR2 as SVGAGI. The CDR3 sequence: CASSRDRAGNQPQHF. For the CDR3, the DNA is TGTGCCAGCAGCCGGGACAGGGCGGGCAATCAGCCCCAGCATTTT.

The chain recombines TRBV30 with TRBJ1-6, with D maybe TRBD1 (6 bases). V was pared by 3 bases and J by 5 bases, with 14 bases between. The CDR3 contains 15 residues. Germline values: CDR1 GTSNPN, CDR2 SVGIG (reference sequence). The CDR3 region has the DNA TGTGCCTGGAGCGAGACAGGATTAAATAATTCACCCCTCCACTTT. This translates into CAWSETGLNNSPLHF.

The J gene is TRBJ2-7, the V gene TRBV4-1, with 8 bases matching TRBD1. CDR3 size: 15 residues. The V and J ends lost 1 base and 2 bases, in that order; junction bases with no gene match: 4. Per germline, CDR1 MGHRA and CDR2 YSYEKL. CDR3 residues: CASSQGTGGPYEQYV. DNA for the CDR3: TGCGCCAGCAGCCAAGGAACAGGGGGTCCCTACGAGCAGTACGTC.

The chain has TRBV7-9 and TRBJ2-7; maybe TRBD1 (5 bases). Germline assignment: CDR1 SEHNR and CDR2 FQNEAQ (reference sequence). The V end lost 5 bases, the J end lost 6 bases, and 11 bases lay between the germline ends. The CDR3 spans 12 residues. In nucleotides, the CDR3 is TGTGCCAGCAGCCTTTCAGGGTCCGAGCAGTACGTC. The encoded protein is CASSLSGSEQYV.